A selection of T cell receptor beta chains follows, all from one sample in a study of shared clonotypes between healthy human individuals. Using immunoSEQ multiplex PCR, the repertoire was profiled, and TCRdb retains in-frame clones only, with some absent. The sample includes approximately 1.9 million clones, 85% to 95% seen only once; the top ten take over 1.5%. Sample: naive CD8+ T cells from PBMCs. These receptors originate from a young man in good health. Some clones in this sample may be carry-over from other donors' samples. Both conserved end residues are part of each CDR3. Fields, in order: V gene, CDR3 length, J gene, clone size, D gene, CDR3 protein, CDR3 DNA. D genes are given only for firm matches. Expanded clones are given a class, and other clones once, few, many or no size at all.

v_gene: TRBV4-1
len: 17
j_gene: TRBJ2-5
abundance: .
d_gene: TRBD2
CDR3aa: CASSQPSRAGVVETQYF
CDR3nt: TGCGCCAGCAGCCAACCGTCCCGAGCGGGGGTGGTGGAGACCCAGTACTTC

v_gene: TRBV4-1
len: 14
j_gene: TRBJ2-7
abundance: few
d_gene: .
CDR3aa: CASSQRTGSYEQYF
CDR3nt: TGCGCCAGCAGCCAACGGACTGGCTCCTACGAGCAGTACTTC

v_gene: TRBV4-1
len: 15
j_gene: TRBJ2-2
abundance: .
d_gene: .
CDR3aa: CASSQGPRDTGELFF
CDR3nt: TGCGCCAGCAGCCAAGGACCAAGGGATACCGGGGAGCTGTTTTTT

v_gene: TRBV29-1
len: 15
j_gene: TRBJ2-1
abundance: .
d_gene: TRBD2
CDR3aa: CSVEGTSGGYNEQFF
CDR3nt: TGCAGCGTTGAGGGGACTAGCGGGGGCTACAATGAGCAGTTCTTC

v_gene: TRBV5-8
len: 16
j_gene: TRBJ1-5
abundance: once
d_gene: .
CDR3aa: CASSLASFSGGQPQHF
CDR3nt: TGTGCCAGCAGCTTGGCAAGTTTTTCGGGGGGTCAGCCCCAGCATTTT

v_gene: TRBV18
len: 17
j_gene: TRBJ2-7
abundance: .
d_gene: TRBD2
CDR3aa: CASSPPRLAGVISEQYF
CDR3nt: TGTGCCAGCTCACCTCCGAGACTAGCGGGAGTAATTTCCGAGCAGTACTTC

v_gene: TRBV7-8
len: 20
j_gene: TRBJ2-1
abundance: .
d_gene: TRBD2
CDR3aa: CASRGPGLAGNWRGPNEQFF
CDR3nt: TGTGCCAGCAGGGGACCGGGACTAGCGGGAAATTGGAGAGGACCCAATGAGCAGTTCTTC

v_gene: TRBV19
len: 15
j_gene: TRBJ2-7
abundance: .
d_gene: TRBD1
CDR3aa: CASSMGPGGPYEQYF
CDR3nt: TGTGCCAGTAGTATGGGGCCAGGGGGCCCCTACGAGCAGTACTTC

v_gene: TRBV28
len: 17
j_gene: TRBJ1-1
abundance: once
d_gene: .
CDR3aa: CASSQSGYSEMNTEAFF
CDR3nt: TGTGCCAGCAGTCAATCAGGGTACTCGGAAATGAACACTGAAGCTTTCTTT

v_gene: TRBV27
len: 16
j_gene: TRBJ2-1
abundance: .
d_gene: TRBD2
CDR3aa: CASSFYGGEGYNEQFF
CDR3nt: TGTGCCAGCAGTTTTTACGGGGGGGAGGGATACAATGAGCAGTTCTTC

v_gene: TRBV11-2
len: 13
j_gene: TRBJ2-1
abundance: once
d_gene: .
CDR3aa: CASSLARYNEQFF
CDR3nt: TGTGCCAGCAGCTTAGCGAGGTACAATGAGCAGTTCTTC

v_gene: TRBV7-9
len: 17
j_gene: TRBJ2-2
abundance: .
d_gene: .
CDR3aa: CASSLAPREPKAGELFF
CDR3nt: TGTGCCAGCAGCTTAGCGCCCCGGGAACCCAAAGCCGGGGAGCTGTTTTTT

v_gene: TRBV7-9
len: 15
j_gene: TRBJ2-1
abundance: .
d_gene: TRBD2
CDR3aa: CASSFGTSGRNEQFF
CDR3nt: TGTGCCAGCAGCTTCGGGACTAGCGGGCGCAATGAGCAGTTCTTC

v_gene: TRBV28
len: 16
j_gene: TRBJ1-5
abundance: .
d_gene: TRBD1
CDR3aa: CASSSQGTGMPQPQHF
CDR3nt: TGTGCCAGCAGCTCTCAAGGGACAGGGATGCCTCAGCCCCAGCATTTT

v_gene: TRBV7-3
len: 15
j_gene: TRBJ2-5
abundance: once
d_gene: TRBD1
CDR3aa: CASSPQGTGGETQYF
CDR3nt: TGTGCCAGCAGCCCCCAAGGGACAGGGGGAGAGACCCAGTACTTC

v_gene: TRBV9
len: 16
j_gene: TRBJ2-1
abundance: .
d_gene: TRBD2
CDR3aa: CASSVAPGLVGNEQFF
CDR3nt: TGTGCCAGCAGCGTAGCCCCGGGACTAGTCGGGAATGAGCAGTTCTTC

v_gene: TRBV27
len: 14
j_gene: TRBJ2-7
abundance: .
d_gene: .
CDR3aa: CASSRDSRAYEQYF
CDR3nt: TGTGCCAGCAGTAGGGACTCTAGGGCCTACGAGCAGTACTTC

v_gene: TRBV19
len: 15
j_gene: TRBJ1-5
abundance: .
d_gene: .
CDR3aa: CASSYGTNSNQPQHF
CDR3nt: TGTGCCAGTAGCTACGGGACGAATAGCAATCAGCCCCAGCATTTT

v_gene: TRBV14
len: 13
j_gene: TRBJ2-7
abundance: .
d_gene: .
CDR3aa: CASSLRGSYEQYF
CDR3nt: TGTGCCAGCAGCCTCCGGGGGAGCTACGAGCAGTACTTC

v_gene: TRBV6-1
len: 11
j_gene: TRBJ1-1
abundance: .
d_gene: .
CDR3aa: CATQRGPEAFF
CDR3nt: TGTGCCACCCAAAGGGGACCTGAAGCTTTCTTT

v_gene: TRBV7-9
len: 15
j_gene: TRBJ1-5
abundance: .
d_gene: .
CDR3aa: CASSQGAAQGQPQHF
CDR3nt: TGTGCCAGCAGCCAAGGGGCGGCCCAGGGCCAGCCCCAGCATTTT

v_gene: TRBV9
len: 16
j_gene: TRBJ1-5
abundance: .
d_gene: TRBD1
CDR3aa: CASSPGGQGLNQPQHF
CDR3nt: TGTGCCAGCAGCCCCGGAGGACAGGGCCTCAATCAGCCCCAGCATTTT

v_gene: TRBV29-1
len: 13
j_gene: TRBJ1-2
abundance: .
d_gene: TRBD1
CDR3aa: CSVWTGINYGYTF
CDR3nt: TGCAGCGTTTGGACAGGGATAAACTATGGCTACACCTTC

v_gene: TRBV7-8
len: 15
j_gene: TRBJ2-7
abundance: .
d_gene: .
CDR3aa: CASSLARGSLYEQYF
CDR3nt: TGTGCCAGCAGCTTAGCGCGGGGCAGCCTCTACGAGCAGTACTTC

v_gene: TRBV5-6
len: 13
j_gene: TRBJ2-7
abundance: .
d_gene: .
CDR3aa: CASSLRVSYEQYF
CDR3nt: TGTGCCAGCAGCTTGCGGGTCAGTTACGAGCAGTACTTC

v_gene: TRBV10-3
len: 15
j_gene: TRBJ2-1
abundance: .
d_gene: TRBD1
CDR3aa: CANPRGRRSLSEQFF
CDR3nt: TGTGCCAACCCCAGGGGGAGAAGGAGTTTGAGTGAGCAGTTCTTC

v_gene: TRBV23-1
len: 18
j_gene: TRBJ2-3
abundance: .
d_gene: .
CDR3aa: CASSQPNRDLRDTDTQYF
CDR3nt: TGCGCCAGCAGTCAACCCAACAGGGATCTTCGGGACACAGATACGCAGTATTTT

v_gene: TRBV7-9
len: 16
j_gene: TRBJ2-1
abundance: .
d_gene: TRBD2
CDR3aa: CASSFPGGPRYNEQFF
CDR3nt: TGTGCCAGCAGCTTTCCGGGAGGGCCTCGATACAATGAGCAGTTCTTC

v_gene: TRBV13
len: 15
j_gene: TRBJ2-3
abundance: .
d_gene: .
CDR3aa: CASSSTRARDLTQYF
CDR3nt: TGTGCCAGCAGCTCAACTCGTGCCCGGGACCTAACGCAGTATTTT

v_gene: TRBV6-5
len: 13
j_gene: TRBJ2-7
abundance: .
d_gene: .
CDR3aa: CASSYSDRYEQYF
CDR3nt: TGTGCCAGCAGTTACTCGGACAGATACGAGCAGTACTTC

v_gene: TRBV6-6
len: 16
j_gene: TRBJ2-7
abundance: .
d_gene: .
CDR3aa: CASSYSGTSFDYEQYF
CDR3nt: TGTGCCAGCAGTTACTCGGGGACTTCCTTTGACTACGAGCAGTACTTC

v_gene: TRBV28
len: 15
j_gene: TRBJ1-1
abundance: .
d_gene: TRBD1
CDR3aa: CASSAARGLNTEAFF
CDR3nt: TGTGCCAGCAGTGCCGCGAGGGGGCTAAACACTGAAGCTTTCTTT

v_gene: TRBV27
len: 17
j_gene: TRBJ2-1
abundance: once
d_gene: .
CDR3aa: CASSLANTGIPYNEQFF
CDR3nt: TGTGCCAGCAGTTTAGCCAATACTGGGATTCCCTACAATGAGCAGTTCTTC

v_gene: TRBV7-6
len: 17
j_gene: TRBJ2-2
abundance: .
d_gene: TRBD2
CDR3aa: CASSLGRSGRITGELFF
CDR3nt: TGTGCCAGCAGCTTAGGGCGGAGCGGGAGGATCACCGGGGAGCTGTTTTTT

v_gene: TRBV19
len: 15
j_gene: TRBJ1-5
abundance: .
d_gene: .
CDR3aa: CASSTTWTGNQPQHF
CDR3nt: TGTGCCAGTAGTACGACATGGACAGGCAATCAGCCCCAGCATTTT

v_gene: TRBV12-5
len: 15
j_gene: TRBJ1-1
abundance: .
d_gene: .
CDR3aa: CASGNGTGRNTEAFF
CDR3nt: TGTGCTAGTGGTAATGGTACGGGGCGGAACACTGAAGCTTTCTTT

v_gene: TRBV5-8
len: 15
j_gene: TRBJ2-1
abundance: .
d_gene: TRBD1
CDR3aa: CASSQRQGVNNEQFF
CDR3nt: TGTGCCAGCAGCCAGCGACAGGGGGTCAACAATGAGCAGTTCTTC

v_gene: TRBV7-9
len: 15
j_gene: TRBJ2-2
abundance: .
d_gene: .
CDR3aa: CASSKGNPSGGELFF
CDR3nt: TGTGCCAGCAGCAAAGGCAACCCCTCAGGCGGGGAGCTGTTTTTT

v_gene: TRBV4-2
len: 17
j_gene: TRBJ2-5
abundance: .
d_gene: TRBD1
CDR3aa: CASSPATGGRGRETQYF
CDR3nt: TGTGCCAGCAGCCCCGCGACAGGGGGCCGGGGGAGAGAGACCCAGTACTTC

v_gene: TRBV7-9
len: 15
j_gene: TRBJ2-1
abundance: .
d_gene: .
CDR3aa: CASSFSLAPYNEQFF
CDR3nt: TGTGCCAGCAGCTTTTCGCTAGCGCCCTACAATGAGCAGTTCTTC